These 27 T cell receptor beta chains were sequenced from one sample in a study of blood T cell repertoires in COVID-19. Assay used: immunoSEQ multiplex PCR; TCRdb lists only in-frame clones, some missing. This table has under 200,000 clones, approximately 90% appearing once. Sequenced: peripheral blood. Every receptor here comes from a man aged 35-49 years with active or convalescent COVID-19.

V gene TRBV11-2 combines with J gene TRBJ2-3; D possibly corresponds to TRBD2 (5 bases). V gave up 0 bases and J gave up 6 bases, with 16 bases separating them. CDR3 length: 16 residues. The V gene's germline CDR1 is SGHAT and CDR2 FQNNGV. The CDR3 loop is CASSLDIGSEPDTQYF. CDR3 in DNA: TGTGCCAGCAGCTTAGATATTGGTAGCGAGCCCGATACGCAGTATTTT. Using reference TRBV11-2 and TRBJ2-3 for the parts outside the CDR3, the full variable domain is EAGVAQSPRYKIIEKRQSVAFWCNPISGHATLYWYQQILGQGPKLLIQFQNNGVVDDSQLPKDRFSAERLKGVDSTLKIQPAKLEDSAVYLCASSLDIGSEPDTQYFGPGTRLTVL.

J is TRBJ2-7 and V is TRBV7-2; 11 bases map to TRBD1. There are 16 residues in the CDR3. V lost 1 base and J lost 4; bases outside the gene matches: 6. Germline V gives CDR1 SGHTA, CDR2 FQGNSA. DNA for the CDR3: TGTGCCAGCAGCTTAGTCCGGACAGGGGGCATGTACGAGCAGTACTTC. This codes for CASSLVRTGGMYEQYF.

This clone was found once. The chain combines TRBV27 with TRBJ1-1; D may be TRBD1 (6 bases). The CDR3 spans 10 residues. Germline CDR1 reads MNHEY; CDR2 reads SMNVEV (reference sequence). The germline V and J ends were trimmed by 11 bases and 5 bases, with 9 bases remaining between them. The CDR3 nucleotides read TGTGCCGGTAGGGGGACTGAAGCTTTCTTT. Its protein product is CAGRGTEAFF.

This clone was seen more than once but under ten times. The chain uses TRBV11-3 and TRBJ2-1, with TRBD2 identical over 10 bases. Germline V lookup: CDR1 SGHNT, CDR2 YENEEA. The CDR3 extends over 15 amino acids. V gave up 3 bases and J gave up 8 bases; unmatched junction bases: 7. The CDR3 sequence is CASSFTSGTTDEQFF. The CDR3 coding sequence is TGTGCCAGCAGCTTTACTAGCGGGACTACGGATGAGCAGTTCTTC.

The CDR3 loop reads CSVEGASGRARAGEQFF. The DNA for the CDR3 is TGCAGCGTTGAAGGAGCTAGCGGGAGGGCAAGGGCGGGTGAGCAGTTCTTC. V gene TRBV29-1 combines with J gene TRBJ2-1; 12 bases are a match to TRBD2. Germline CDR1 reads SQVTM; CDR2 reads ANQGSEA. CDR3 size: 17 residues. With V trimmed by 1 base and J by 9 bases, 13 bases remained unmatched.

This clone appeared a few times. Mismatch with germline at one junction end may stem from a read error. This chain links TRBV6-6 with TRBJ1-1; D gene unclear. Germline loops: CDR1 MNHNY, CDR2 SVGAGI (reference sequence). The CDR3 runs 12 residues. In DNA form, the CDR3 reads TGTGCCAGCGGTTATGGGAGTACTGAAGCTTTCTTT. It codes for CASGYGSTEAFF.

V gene TRBV3-1 (or the pseudogene TRBV3-2) combines with J gene TRBJ1-1, with D uncertain. Trimming cost V 1 base and J 3 bases, with 9 bases left between them. The CDR3 has 14 residues. Germline V gene lookup returns CDR1 LGHDT and CDR2 YNNKEL (reference sequence). The CDR3 here is CASSQVARYTEAFF. Here the CDR3 DNA reads TGTGCCAGCAGCCAAGTGGCGCGGTACACTGAAGCTTTCTTT.

This clone occurred once. The chain is built from TRBV5-1 and TRBJ1-3; a possible D gene is TRBD1 (5 bases). V lost 4 bases, J lost 2 bases, and 16 bases lay in between. Germline V gene lookup returns CDR1 SGHRS and CDR2 YFSETQ. There are 16 residues in the CDR3. CDR3 sequence (DNA): TGCGCCAGCAGCCTACAAATTGGGGGGGCTGGAAACACCATATATTTT. As protein: CASSLQIGGAGNTIYF.

The gene calls are TRBV3-1 (or the pseudogene TRBV3-2) and TRBJ2-7, with D tentatively TRBD2 (5 bases). The ends were cut back, 2 bases at V and 4 bases at J, with 15 bases in the middle. Germline CDR1 reads LGHDT; CDR2 reads YNNKEL (reference sequence). This CDR3 is built from 15 residues. The CDR3 nucleotides are TGTGCCAGCAGCCAAAGCTTAGCGAGCGATTACGAGCAGTACTTC. It encodes CASSQSLASDYEQYF.

The genes are TRBV18 and TRBJ1-3; D uncertain. This CDR3 is 12 amino acids long. In germline, CDR1 is KGHSH, CDR2 LQKENI. V lost 0 bases and J lost 7, with 4 bases in between. CDR3 sequence reads: CASSPPQNTIYF. As DNA, the CDR3 is TGTGCCAGCTCACCACCGCAGAACACCATATATTTT. Full variable domain (missing parts from reference TRBV18 and TRBJ1-3): NAGVMQNPRHLVRRRGQEARLRCSPMKGHSHVYWYRQLPEEGLKFMVYLQKENIIDESGMPKERFSAEFPKEGPSILRIQQVVRGDSAAYFCASSPPQNTIYFGEGSWLTVV.

The chain recombines TRBV5-4 with TRBJ2-1; possible D gene TRBD1, 6 bases. V was shortened by 1 base and J by 2 bases, with 10 bases between the two germline ends. The germline gives CDR1 SGHNT, CDR2 YYREEE (reference sequence). There are 15 residues in the CDR3. The CDR3 DNA sequence: TGTGCCAGCAGCTTGTTAGACAGGACCTACAATGAGCAGTTCTTC. This encodes CASSLLDRTYNEQFF. The variable domain in full, completed from reference TRBV5-4 and TRBJ2-1, reads ETGVTQSPTHLIKTRGQQVTLRCSSQSGHNTVSWYQQALGQGPQFIFQYYREEENGRGNFPPRFSGLQFPNYSSELNVNALELDDSALYLCASSLLDRTYNEQFFGPGTRLTVL.

The rearrangement uses TRBV19 and TRBJ1-3, with D possibly TRBD1 on 6 matching bases. The CDR3 loop spans 14 amino acids. V lost 5 bases to trimming and J lost 0 bases, with 8 bases between them. The germline V gene encodes CDR1 LNHDA and CDR2 SQIVND (reference sequence). CDR3 nucleotide sequence: TGTGCCAGTAGTGGCAGGGGCTCTGGAAACACCATATATTTT. Translation gives CASSGRGSGNTIYF.

Here the CDR3 DNA reads TGTGCCAGCAGTATAGCGGGAGTAGGGTCCTACGAGCAGTACTTC. Its protein is CASSIAGVGSYEQYF. The chain carries TRBV28 and TRBJ2-7; 9 bases line up with TRBD2. V was pared by 5 bases and J by 1 base, with 6 bases of the junction left unmatched. Looked up from germline, CDR1 is MDHEN and CDR2 is SYDVKM. The CDR3 spans 15 residues.

The chain has TRBV6-5 and TRBJ1-4, with TRBD1 matching 10 bases. The CDR3 sequence is 15 residues long. After removal of 5 bases from V and 8 bases from J, the junction contained 8 bases not matched to a gene. CDR1 is MNHEY and CDR2 is SVGAGI in the germline V gene. CDR3 sequence reads: CASSHSGTGVEKLFF. CDR3 coding DNA: TGTGCCAGCAGTCATAGCGGGACAGGGGTAGAAAAACTGTTTTTT.

The V and J genes are TRBV27 and TRBJ2-1; TRBD2 aligns across 9 bases. The CDR3 has 18 residues. With 7 bases clipped from V and 4 bases from J, the junction kept 17 bases outside the gene matches. Germline V gives CDR1 MNHEY, CDR2 SMNVEV (reference sequence). The CDR3 loop reads CASTLGGGLAGTYNEQFF. CDR3 bases: TGTGCCAGCACCCTGGGAGGTGGGCTAGCGGGAACTTACAATGAGCAGTTCTTC.

This rearrangement joins TRBV29-1 to TRBJ2-5; tentative D call: TRBD1 (5 bases). V was trimmed by 6 bases and J by 1 base, leaving 15 bases between them. The length of the CDR3 is 14 residues. Looked up from germline, CDR1 is SQVTM and CDR2 is ANQGSEA. The CDR3, as DNA: TGCAGCGTCAGCCTTGGGGCTGGCCAAGAGACCCAGTACTTC. This translates into CSVSLGAGQETQYF.

There are many counts of this clone. The V call is TRBV19, the J call TRBJ2-1; 11 bases line up with TRBD2. The CDR3 sequence is 16 residues long. V trimming: 5 bases; J trimming: 10 bases; junction bases outside the gene matches: 13. Germline CDR1 is LNHDA and CDR2 is SQIVND (reference sequence). The CDR3 DNA reads TGTGCCAGTAGTGAGACTAGCGGGGTTCTCCTACGGGAGCAGTTCTTC. This sequence encodes CASSETSGVLLREQFF.

The chain employs TRBV15 and TRBJ2-7, with D perhaps matching TRBD2 (5 bases). V lost 1 base, J lost 3 bases, and 10 bases lay in between. CDR1 is LNHNV, CDR2 YYDKDF, per germline (reference sequence). The CDR3 consists of 14 residues. As DNA, the CDR3 is TGTGCCACCAGCAGAGGTGGGAGCAGCTACGAGCAGTACTTC. Protein product: CATSRGGSSYEQYF.

The chain has TRBV5-1 and TRBJ1-6; no definite D call. Germline V gene sequence: CDR1 SGHRS, CDR2 YFSETQ. The CDR3 is 14 amino acids. The V end lost 4 bases, the J end lost 9 bases, and 14 bases lay between the germline ends. The CDR3 is CASSLTGIPSPLHF. As DNA, the CDR3 is TGCGCCAGCAGCCTAACCGGGATACCTTCACCCCTCCACTTT.

V usage is TRBV12-3 or TRBV12-4 and J usage is TRBJ1-2; possible D gene TRBD1, 6 bases. The length of the CDR3 is 13 residues. The V end lost 7 bases, the J end lost 5 bases, and 14 bases lay between the germline ends. The CDR3: CASISEGGYGYTF. The CDR3 coding sequence is TGTGCCAGCATTAGCGAGGGGGGGTATGGCTACACCTTC.

This chain joins TRBV9 and TRBJ1-1; D ambiguous. Deletions cut 0 bases from V and 5 bases from J, with 17 bases between. Germline V CDR1 and CDR2: SGDLS, YYNGEE. The CDR3 is 16 residues long. This CDR3 reads CASSVVGGPQATEAFF. As DNA, the CDR3 is TGTGCCAGCAGCGTAGTCGGAGGACCGCAAGCGACTGAAGCTTTCTTT.

As for this clone: Other DNA sequences from this sample encode an identical CDR3 as well. In DNA form, the CDR3 reads TGCGCCAGCAGCCCGGGACTAGCGGGGGGGCAAGAGACCCAGTACTTC. Its protein product is CASSPGLAGGQETQYF. V gene TRBV5-1 combines with J gene TRBJ2-5; 16 bases fit TRBD2. The CDR3 spans 16 residues. From germline, CDR1 is SGHRS and CDR2 YFSETQ. The V gene end was trimmed by 4 bases and the J gene end by 2 bases; junction bases not matched to a gene: 2. Full variable domain (rest looked up from reference TRBV5-1 and TRBJ2-5): KAGVTQTPRYLIKTRGQQVTLSCSPISGHRSVSWYQQTPGQGLQFLFEYFSETQRNKGNFPGRFSGRQFSNSRSEMNVSTLELGDSALYLCASSPGLAGGQETQYFGPGTRLLVL.

This clone was counted a single time. The chain recombines TRBV29-1 with TRBJ1-3; possible D gene TRBD1, 5 bases. This CDR3 comprises 17 residues. Trimming stripped 7 bases from V and 1 base from J, with 23 bases between. Germline CDR1 reads SQVTM; CDR2 reads ANQGSEA. The CDR3 sequence: CSAWGPGRGVSGNTIYF. DNA of the CDR3: TGCAGCGCTTGGGGTCCAGGCCGGGGGGTATCTGGAAACACCATATATTTT. The full variable domain, with the rest looked up from reference TRBV29-1 and TRBJ1-3, is SAVISQKPSRDICQRGTSLTIQCQVDSQVTMMFWYRQQPGQSLTLIATANQGSEATYESGFVIDKFPISRPNLTFSTLTVSNMSPEDSSIYLCSAWGPGRGVSGNTIYFGEGSWLTVV.

The CDR3 loop reads CASSQVLSRTEVYGYTF. The CDR3 region has the DNA TGCGCCAGCAGCCAAGTTCTTTCGAGGACAGAAGTCTATGGCTACACCTTC. This chain joins TRBV4-1 and TRBJ1-2, with D possibly TRBD1 on 6 matching bases. CDR1 and CDR2 from the germline V gene are MGHRA and YSYEKL. This CDR3 spans 17 amino acids. V was pared by 1 base and J by 4 bases, with 19 bases between.

The table lists this clone with a few counts. J is TRBJ1-6 and V is TRBV28, with TRBD1 matching over 7 bases. The CDR3 covers 17 residues. Per the germline V gene, CDR1 is MDHEN and CDR2 is SYDVKM. Trimming removed 4 bases from V and 4 bases from J; junction bases left unmatched: 10. CDR3 DNA sequence: TGTGCCAGCAGTTCCGGGACAGAGATTAGTTATAATTCACCCCTCCACTTT. Encoded protein: CASSSGTEISYNSPLHF.

The chain is built from TRBV19 and TRBJ1-6; 7 bases align to TRBD1. Germline trimming cut 6 bases from V and 4 bases from J; bases unmatched to any gene: 3. The CDR3 consists of 14 residues. Per the germline V gene, CDR1 is LNHDA and CDR2 is SQIVND (reference sequence). This CDR3 reads CASRLDRYNSPLHF. Written as DNA, the CDR3 is TGTGCCAGTAGGTTGGACAGGTATAATTCACCCCTCCACTTT.

The chain joins TRBV19 to TRBJ1-6; the match to TRBD1 covers 11 bases. Germline lookup yields CDR1 LNHDA and CDR2 SQIVND (reference sequence). The CDR3 runs to 16 residues. J lost 5 bases, V lost 4 bases, and 4 bases had no gene match. CDR3 coding DNA: TGTGCCAGTAGTACCGGGACAGGGGGAAATAATTCACCCCTCCACTTT. Protein product: CASSTGTGGNNSPLHF.